Sequencing of this TCR beta chain was carried out in a study of shared clonotypes between healthy human individuals. Note on this clone: Other DNA sequences within the sample encode an identical CDR3.

The CDR3 contains 14 residues. CDR1 is SEHNR, CDR2 FQNEAQ, per germline (reference sequence). The ends lost 4 bases at V and 4 bases at J; junction bases unmatched: 4. Positively selected for CCR7, the CD45RO-negative cells used as naive CD8 cells excluded terminally differentiated effector memory CD45RA+ cells. The protocol was immunoSEQ multiplex PCR, while the TCRdb copy is restricted to in-frame clones and leaves out a portion. The sample carries about 600,000 clones, about 98% recorded once. Sequenced: naive CD8+ T cells sorted from blood. The chain has TRBV7-9 and TRBJ1-2; 9 bases agree with TRBD1. This receptor was identified in a man aged 25-45 years in good health. CDR3 bases: TGTGCCAGCAGCTCTACAGGGGGCGGCTATGGCTACACCTTC. Amino acid sequence: CASSSTGGGYGYTF. The full variable domain, with the rest looked up from reference TRBV7-9 and TRBJ1-2, is DTGVSQNPRHKITKRGQNVTFRCDPISEHNRLYWYRQTLGQGPEFLTYFQNEAQLEKSRLLSDRFSAERPKGSFSTLEIQRTEQGDSAMYLCASSSTGGGYGYTFGSGTRLTVV.